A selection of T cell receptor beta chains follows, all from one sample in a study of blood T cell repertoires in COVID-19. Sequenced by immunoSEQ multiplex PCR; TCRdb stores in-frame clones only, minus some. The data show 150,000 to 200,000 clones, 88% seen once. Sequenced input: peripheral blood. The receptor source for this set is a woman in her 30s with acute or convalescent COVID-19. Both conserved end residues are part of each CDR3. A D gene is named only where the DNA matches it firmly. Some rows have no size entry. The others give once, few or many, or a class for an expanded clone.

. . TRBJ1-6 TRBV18 TGTGCCAGCTCACCATCGCGGCAAAGTAATTCACCCCTCCACTTT CASSPSRQSNSPLHF
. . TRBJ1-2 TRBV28 TGTGCCAGCAGTTACCCCGGAGTGAGCTCCACCTTC CASSYPGVSSTF
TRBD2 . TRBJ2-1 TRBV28 TGTGCCAGCAGGGCTAGCGGGAGGCTTTACAATGAGCAGTTCTTC CASRASGRLYNEQFF
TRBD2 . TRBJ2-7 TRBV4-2 TGTGCCAGCAGCCCACCCATACTAGCGGGAGGAGGGGAGCAGTACTTC CASSPPILAGGGEQYF
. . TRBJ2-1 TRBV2 TGTGCCAGCAGGAAGAGTCGTAGTGAGCAGTTCTTC CASRKSRSEQFF
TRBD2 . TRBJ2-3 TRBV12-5 TGTGCTAGTGGGCCGGGACTAGGGGACACAGATACGCAGTATTTT CASGPGLGDTDTQYF
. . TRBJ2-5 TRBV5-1 TGCGCCAGCAGCTTGGGGGCTACCGAAGAGACCCAGTACTTC CASSLGATEETQYF
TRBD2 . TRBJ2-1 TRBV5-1 TGCGCCAGCGCTGCCGGGCGGGGGGGAGACAATGAGCAGTTCTTC CASAAGRGGDNEQFF
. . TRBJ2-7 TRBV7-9 TGTGCCAGCAGCGATCCTCTACAACCGGGACTTCAGTACTTC CASSDPLQPGLQYF
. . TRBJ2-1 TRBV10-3 TGTGCCATCAGTGAGGACAGGACGGCCGAGGATGAGCAGTTCTTC CAISEDRTAEDEQFF
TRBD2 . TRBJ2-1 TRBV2 TGTGCCAGCTCGGAGTATCTAGCGGGAGTGCATGAGCAGTTCTTC CASSEYLAGVHEQFF
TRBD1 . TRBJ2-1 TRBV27 TGTGCCAGCAGAAAGGGACAGGGGTCGGGGGATGAGCAGTTCTTC CASRKGQGSGDEQFF
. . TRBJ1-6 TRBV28 TGTGCCAGCAGCAGGGGTTTTCTCCTCCACTTT CASSRGFLLHF
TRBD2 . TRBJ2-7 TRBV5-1 TGCGCCAGACGCCCGCACCCAAGCGGGACCCTCTCCTACGAGCAGTACTTC CARRPHPSGTLSYEQYF
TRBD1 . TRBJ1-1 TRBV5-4 TGTGCCAGCAGCTTGGGGACCACGCCGGGACAGGACACTGAAGCTTTCTTT CASSLGTTPGQDTEAFF
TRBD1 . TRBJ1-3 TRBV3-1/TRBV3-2 TGTGCCAGCAGCCAAGGGGTGAGACAGGGGGGCACCATATATTTT CASSQGVRQGGTIYF
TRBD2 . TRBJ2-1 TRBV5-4 TGTGCCAGCAGCCTAGCGGCTAACTCCTACAATGAGCAGTTCTTC CASSLAANSYNEQFF
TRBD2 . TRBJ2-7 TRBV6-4 TGTGCCAGCATAGGACTAGCGGGACCCTACGAGCAGTACTTC CASIGLAGPYEQYF
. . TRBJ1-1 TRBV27 TGTGCCAGCAGTTTGACCAGGGCGAACACTGAAGCTTTCTTT CASSLTRANTEAFF
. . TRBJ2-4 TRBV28 TGTGCCACCTGGGGGGAGGCCAAAAACATTCAGTACTTC CATWGEAKNIQYF
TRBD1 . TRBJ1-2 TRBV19 TGTGCCAGTACCCCTCGACAGGGGGTCAATGGCTACACCTTC CASTPRQGVNGYTF
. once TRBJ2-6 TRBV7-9 TGTGCCAGCGGCCGGGAGGGGGCCAACGTCCTGACTTTC CASGREGANVLTF
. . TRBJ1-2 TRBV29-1 TGCAGCGTTGGGGCAGGCTCTGAATATGGCTACACCTTC CSVGAGSEYGYTF
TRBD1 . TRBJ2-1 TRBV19 TGTGCCAGTAGGGACAGGGGGGCTAGACTGCACAATGAGCAGTTCTTC CASRDRGARLHNEQFF
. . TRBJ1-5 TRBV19 TGTGCCAGTAGTCTCCGAAGCGGGCCCGTCGGCAATCAGCCCCAGCATTTT CASSLRSGPVGNQPQHF
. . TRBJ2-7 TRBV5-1 TGCGCCAGCAGCTTGGGCCCCCCCTCTCTCGGGACCTACGAGCAGTACTTC CASSLGPPSLGTYEQYF
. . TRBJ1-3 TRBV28 TGTGCCAGCAGGGAGGGACCTAGGAACACCATATATTTT CASREGPRNTIYF
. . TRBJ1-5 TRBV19 TGTGCCAGTTCCGGACGGGAGAATCAGCCCCAGCATTTT CASSGRENQPQHF
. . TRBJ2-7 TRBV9 TGTGCCAGCAGCGCCAACAGCGGACTCTACGAGCAGTACTTC CASSANSGLYEQYF
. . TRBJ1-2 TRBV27 TGTGCCAGCAGTTTAGGTGCGCGTAACTATGGCTACACCTTC CASSLGARNYGYTF
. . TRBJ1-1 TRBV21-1 TGTGCCAGCACCAGGACAGGGAAACGCTTCTTT CASTRTGKRFF
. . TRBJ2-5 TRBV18 TGTGCCAGCTCACCACCGTCAGATTACCAAGAGACCCAGTACTTC CASSPPSDYQETQYF
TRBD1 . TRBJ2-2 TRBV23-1 TGCGCCAGCAGTCCCATGCCGCCGGGACAGGGGGCGAACACCGGGGAGCTGTTTTTT CASSPMPPGQGANTGELFF
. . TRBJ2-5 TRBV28 TGTGCCAGCAGTTTAGGCGGGGAAGAGACCCAGTACTTC CASSLGGEETQYF
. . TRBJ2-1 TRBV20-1 TGCAGTGCTAGTCCCAATGGAGCCACCGCCTACAATGAGCAGTTCTTC CSASPNGATAYNEQFF
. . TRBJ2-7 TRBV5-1 TGCGCCAGCAGCTTGGTGGAGGGTGGGTCCTACGAGCAGTACTTC CASSLVEGGSYEQYF
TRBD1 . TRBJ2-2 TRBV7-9 TGTGCCAGCAGATGGACAGGTTACACCGGGGAGCTGTTTTTT CASRWTGYTGELFF
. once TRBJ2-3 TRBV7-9 TGTGCCAGCGCCTTAGGGGGAGGAGCAGATACGCAGTATTTT CASALGGGADTQYF
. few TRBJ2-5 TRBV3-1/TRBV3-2 TGTGCCAGCAGCCAACAGGGGGGACAAGAGACCCAGTACTTC CASSQQGGQETQYF
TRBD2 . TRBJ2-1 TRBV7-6 TGTGCCAGCAGCTTAGCTGGCGGGAGGGCCGGGCTCAATGAGCAGTTCTTC CASSLAGGRAGLNEQFF
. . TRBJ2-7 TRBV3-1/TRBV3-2 TGTGCCAGCAGCCAGAGGGGCGGGACGGACGAGCAGTACTTC CASSQRGGTDEQYF
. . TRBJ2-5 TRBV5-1 TGCGCCAGCAGCTTACAGGGCTCCCAAGAGACCCAGTACTTC CASSLQGSQETQYF
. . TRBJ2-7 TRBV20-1 TGCAGTGCTAGTGAGATGAGCGAGCAGTACTTC CSASEMSEQYF
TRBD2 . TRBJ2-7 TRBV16 TGTGCCAGCAGCCAAACGGGGGAGGGAGCCTACGAGCAGTACTTC CASSQTGEGAYEQYF
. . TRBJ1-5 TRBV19 TGTGCCAGTAGTATGGACAGCGCCCTCAATCAGCCCCAGCATTTT CASSMDSALNQPQHF
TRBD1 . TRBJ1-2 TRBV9 TGTGCCAGCAGCGCCCAACCGGGACAGGCGAACTATGGCTACACCTTC CASSAQPGQANYGYTF
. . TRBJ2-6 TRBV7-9 TGTGCCAGCAGCTTAGCGCTGGGGCAGGGGCTCTCTGGGGCCAACGTCCTGACTTTC CASSLALGQGLSGANVLTF
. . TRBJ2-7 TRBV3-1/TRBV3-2 TGTGCCAGCAGCCAAGTTTCGCAGGGAACCTACGAGCAGTACTTC CASSQVSQGTYEQYF
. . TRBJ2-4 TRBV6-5 TGTGCCAGCAGTTACTTTTTGGCCACGGCCAAAAACATTCAGTACTTC CASSYFLATAKNIQYF
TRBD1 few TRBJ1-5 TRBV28 TGTGCCAGCAGTTTTTCAGGGGGCGCGGGGAGGCAGCCCCAGCATTTT CASSFSGGAGRQPQHF
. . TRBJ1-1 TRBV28 TGTGCCAGCAGTTTAACTCGGACTGAAGCTTTCTTT CASSLTRTEAFF
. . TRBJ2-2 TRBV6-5 TGTGCCACCCCAGACGGGAGCACGAACACCGGGGAGCTGTTTTTT CATPDGSTNTGELFF
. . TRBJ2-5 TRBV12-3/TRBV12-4 TGTGCCAGCAGCCGCATGCGGGGAGAGACCCAGTACTTC CASSRMRGETQYF
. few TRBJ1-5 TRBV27 TGTGCCAGCAGTTACAGAAATCAGCCCCAGCATTTT CASSYRNQPQHF